Listed below are T cell receptor beta chains from one sample, sequenced in a study of T cells in Graves' hyperthyroidism and ophthalmopathy. A single record per CDR3 protein comes from TCRdb applying MiXCR to the multiplex PCR reads. Here the sample spans hundreds of thousands of distinct CDR3 sequences, over 12% being singletons. Sample: blood. The receptors shown here come from a woman aged 40 to 55 with Graves' ophthalmopathy. The CDR3 runs from the conserved cysteine through the conserved F or W. D genes are given only for firm matches. Rows may omit the clone size; those that give it use once, few, many or a size class.

abundance	v_gene	d_gene	j_gene	CDR3nt	CDR3aa
many	TRBV6-1	NA	TRBJ2-7	TGTGCCAGCAGGGATAATTACGAGCAGTACTTC	CASRDNYEQYF
many	TRBV20-1	NA	TRBJ2-2	TGCAGTGCTAGAGTAGGTTGGAGGACCGGGGAGCTGTTTTTT	CSARVGWRTGELFF
few	TRBV20-1	TRBD2	TRBJ2-7	TGCAGTGTGAGACCTCAACTAGCGGTCGGATATGAGCAGTACTTC	CSVRPQLAVGYEQYF
NA	TRBV6-1	NA	TRBJ1-2	TGTGCCAGCACCTCCCGGGGCAGTTCTAAAGCTAATGGCTACACCTTC	CASTSRGSSKANGYTF
few	TRBV24-1	TRBD2	TRBJ2-7	TGTGCCACCAGTGATTCCGCGACTAGCGCAAGCTCCTACGAGCAGTACTTC	CATSDSATSASSYEQYF
many	TRBV29-1	NA	TRBJ1-2	TGCAGCGTTGCTCCTGGGGGCTATGGCTACACCTTC	CSVAPGGYGYTF
many	TRBV6-1	NA	TRBJ1-3	TGTGCCAGCAGGGCAACGGGAAACACCATATATTTT	CASRATGNTIYF
many	TRBV27	TRBD1	TRBJ1-3	TGTGCCAGCAGGACAGGGGGCTCTGGAAACACCATATATTTT	CASRTGGSGNTIYF
NA	TRBV6-2/TRBV6-3	NA	TRBJ1-2	TGTGCCAGCAGTTTATCCACCGGGGGCAACTATGGCTACACCTTC	CASSLSTGGNYGYTF
NA	TRBV28	NA	TRBJ1-2	TGTGCCAGCAGCGTGGACGGATTTATCTATGGCTACACCTTC	CASSVDGFIYGYTF
many	TRBV4-3	TRBD2	TRBJ2-2	TGCGCCAGCAGCCTCACTAGCGGGAGCTGGGAGCTGTTTTTT	CASSLTSGSWELFF
many	TRBV20-1	NA	TRBJ1-1	TGCAGTGCTAGAGATATTGGAGACACGTATGAAGCTTTCTTT	CSARDIGDTYEAFF
few	TRBV2	NA	TRBJ2-7	TGTGCCAGCAGTGCGCTGGAGAGCGGAGGCTACGAGCAGTACTTC	CASSALESGGYEQYF
NA	TRBV11-1	NA	TRBJ2-7	TGTGCCAGCAGCTTTTTTTACGGCTCGTTCGAGCCGTACTTC	CASSFFYGSFEPYF
few	TRBV11-1	TRBD2	TRBJ2-7	TGTGCCAGCAGCTCTACCGGGACTAGCGGGGCTTCCTCCTACGAGCAGTACTTC	CASSSTGTSGASSYEQYF
many	TRBV12-3/TRBV12-4	NA	TRBJ2-2	TGTGCCAGCAGTTTAGGAGGGTATGGCGGGGAGCTGTTTTTT	CASSLGGYGGELFF
many	TRBV6-2/TRBV6-3	TRBD1	TRBJ2-2	TGTGCCAGCAGTAACAGGGGGTGGACCGGGGAGCTGTTTTTT	CASSNRGWTGELFF
many	TRBV4-1	NA	TRBJ2-7	TGCGCCAGCAGCTGGACGGTAGCGGACCAGACCGCTAGCTCCTACGAGCAGTACTTC	CASSWTVADQTASSYEQYF
NA	TRBV5-3	NA	TRBJ2-3	TGTGCCAGCAGCTTGAGTCTAGCGTCTAGCACAGATACGCAGTATTTT	CASSLSLASSTDTQYF
many	TRBV30	NA	TRBJ1-2	TGTGCCTGGAGTGTACAGCAGGGGCTTGGCTACACCTTC	CAWSVQQGLGYTF
many	TRBV30	NA	TRBJ1-5	TGTGCCTGGAGTGTACAGGGCAATCAGCCCCAGCATTTT	CAWSVQGNQPQHF
many	TRBV25-1	NA	TRBJ1-6	TGTGCCAGCAAGTATGGGGATTCACCCCTCCACTTT	CASKYGDSPLHF
NA	TRBV12-3/TRBV12-4	NA	TRBJ1-1	TGTGCCAGCAGTTTGAACTTGCTTTCTGAAGCTTTCTTT	CASSLNLLSEAFF
many	TRBV6-1	TRBD1	TRBJ1-2	TGTGCCAGCAGTGACGGGGACAGGGCGTATGGCTACACCTTC	CASSDGDRAYGYTF
NA	TRBV6-2/TRBV6-3	NA	TRBJ2-5	TGTGCCAGCAGTAATCGCCCCGGTTCACCGAAACTGGGGACCCAGTACTTC	CASSNRPGSPKLGTQYF
NA	TRBV19	NA	TRBJ2-7	TGTGCCAGTAGTACGCAGATAACCTACGAGCAGTACTTC	CASSTQITYEQYF
NA	TRBV4-1	NA	TRBJ1-6	TGCGCCAGCAGCCAAGGCAGGGCTAATTCACCCCTCCACTTT	CASSQGRANSPLHF
many	TRBV12-3/TRBV12-4	TRBD2	TRBJ2-5	TGTGCCAGCGGGACTAGCGGGTTCCAAGAGACCCAGTACTTC	CASGTSGFQETQYF
NA	TRBV6-5	TRBD2	TRBJ2-5	TGTGCCAGCAGTTACCGACTAACTAGCGGGGGGGCCGAAGAGACCCAGTACTTC	CASSYRLTSGGAEETQYF
many	TRBV4-3	NA	TRBJ2-7	TGCGCCAGCAGCCAAGATTGGCCAGGTACCTACGAGCAGTACTTC	CASSQDWPGTYEQYF
few	TRBV6-2/TRBV6-3	NA	TRBJ2-2	TGTGCCAGCAATTACTCGTTTTATGCAGGAACCGGGGAGCTGTTTTTT	CASNYSFYAGTGELFF
many	TRBV6-5	NA	TRBJ1-2	TGTGCCAGCAGTTACGAGCGCCACTATGGCTACACCTTC	CASSYERHYGYTF
many	TRBV19	NA	TRBJ1-3	TGTGCCAGTAGTCGCTCCGCTGGAAACACCATATATTTT	CASSRSAGNTIYF